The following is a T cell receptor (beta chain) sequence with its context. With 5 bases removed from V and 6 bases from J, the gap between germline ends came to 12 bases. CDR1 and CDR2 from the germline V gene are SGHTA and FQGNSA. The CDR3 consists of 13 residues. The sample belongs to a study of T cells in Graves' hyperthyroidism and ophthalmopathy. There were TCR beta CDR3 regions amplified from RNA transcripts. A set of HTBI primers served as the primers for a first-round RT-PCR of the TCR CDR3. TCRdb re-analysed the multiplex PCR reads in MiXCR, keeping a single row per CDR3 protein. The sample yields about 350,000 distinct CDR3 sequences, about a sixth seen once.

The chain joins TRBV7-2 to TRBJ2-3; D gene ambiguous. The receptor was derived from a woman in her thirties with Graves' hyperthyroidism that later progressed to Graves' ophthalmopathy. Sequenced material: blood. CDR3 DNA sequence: TGTGCCAGCAGCCCAGGACCCGTCGATACGCAGTATTTT. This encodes CASSPGPVDTQYF.